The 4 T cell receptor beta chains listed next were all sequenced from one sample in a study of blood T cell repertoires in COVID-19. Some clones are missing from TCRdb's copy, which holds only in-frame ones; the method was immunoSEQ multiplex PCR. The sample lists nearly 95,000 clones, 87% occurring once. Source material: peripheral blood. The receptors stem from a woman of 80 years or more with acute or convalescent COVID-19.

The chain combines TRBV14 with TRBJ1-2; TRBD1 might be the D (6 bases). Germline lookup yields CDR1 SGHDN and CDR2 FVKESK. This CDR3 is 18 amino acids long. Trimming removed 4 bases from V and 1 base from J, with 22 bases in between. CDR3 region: CASSPRGRGTSINYGYTF. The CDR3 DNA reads TGTGCCAGCAGCCCCAGAGGGAGGGGGACCTCAATTAACTATGGCTACACCTTC.

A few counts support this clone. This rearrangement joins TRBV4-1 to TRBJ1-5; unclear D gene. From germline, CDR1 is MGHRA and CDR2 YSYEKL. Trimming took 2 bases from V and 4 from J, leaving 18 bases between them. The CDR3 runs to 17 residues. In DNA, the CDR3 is TGCGCCAGCAGCCAATACTTCACGGGGTCGGGGAATCAGCCCCAGCATTTT. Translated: CASSQYFTGSGNQPQHF.

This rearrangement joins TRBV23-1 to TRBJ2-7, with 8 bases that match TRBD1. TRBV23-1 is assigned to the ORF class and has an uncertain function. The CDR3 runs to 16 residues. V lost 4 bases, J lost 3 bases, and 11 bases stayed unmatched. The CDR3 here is CASSPLGQGKIYEQYF. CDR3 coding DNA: TGCGCCAGCAGTCCCCTCGGACAGGGCAAGATCTACGAGCAGTACTTC.

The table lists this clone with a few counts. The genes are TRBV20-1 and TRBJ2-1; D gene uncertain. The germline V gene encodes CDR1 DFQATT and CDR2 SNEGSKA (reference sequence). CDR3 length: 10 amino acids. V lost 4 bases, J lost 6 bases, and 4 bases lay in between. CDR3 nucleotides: TGCAGTGCTAATCGCAATGAGCAGTTCTTC. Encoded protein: CSANRNEQFF.